This T cell receptor (beta chain) was identified during a study of shared T cell receptors in the human thymus (dated by TCRdb to the early 2020s). Regarding the complete study: The study examined how the human thymus generates shared, self-reactive T-cell receptor alpha chains.

The CDR3 has 19 amino acids, counting the end cysteine and phenylalanine. Only CDR3 DNA remains: 57 bases, in frame from the first base. V is clipped by 1 base and J by 0 bases, and the sequence between their germline boundaries is 18 bases long. Based on the germline V gene, the CDR1 and CDR2 sequences are LGHNA and YSLEER. Turning to this clone: The antigen it recognizes is unknown. The input lacks base qualities; no much larger clone sits a single base away.

Preparation of the library involved the immunoSEQ multiplex PCR assay. As stored in TCRdb, this immuneACCESS dataset retains in-frame rearrangements with V and J assigned. A fraction of the clones does not appear; measured against another copy, unresolved V genes explain less than half of the discrepancy, and the remainder lacks a known reason. The table for this sample lists 640,000 or so clones; approximately 87% of them were counted only once. Of the sample, 0.0094% is held by the ten largest clones. This same sample was also part of a study on human thymus T cells. As that second paper reports: In Finland, the donors were immunologically healthy infants who were having open corrective cardiac surgery for congenital heart defects. The thymus tissue came from surgical resects taken out during corrective cardiac surgery. V and J gene segment usage appeared biased in both thymic and peripheral blood repertoires. The related research found that thymic TCR repertoires overlapped highly between unrelated individuals. The study characterized TCR alpha and beta repertoires from eight infant thymus samples and a few related peripheral blood samples. Donor ages ranging from 7 to 244 days were recorded, and a handful of male and a couple of female infants were included in the cohort. Thymocytes were freed from the tissue by mechanical means and kept at -70 degrees C as pellets of roughly 8.5-30 million cells. Genomic DNA was extracted from frozen cell pellets with a QIAsymphony instrument. TCRB and TCRAD loci were amplified from a standardized quantity of quality-controlled genomic DNA using the immunoSEQ multiplex PCR assay. The amplicons covered the V(D)J region and were long enough to include the CDR3 and to identify the V and J genes. Through the commercial immunoSEQ service, the amplicons were sequenced on an Illumina platform. Corrections for primer bias and sequencing errors followed previously described methods, while TCRAD and TCRB definitions were based on the IMGT database. immunoSEQ Analyzer 3.0 and VDJTools were used for repertoire analysis, which covered basic statistics, V/J segment usage, diversity estimates, rarefaction and pairwise overlap. Chao1, ChaoE, Efron-Thisted, Shannon and inverse Simpson indices were used to estimate diversity, which was also estimated on datasets down-sampled to the smallest sample. Repertoire overlap was determined by strict matching of CDR3 nucleotide sequence, V gene and J gene, and Jaccard-based multidimensional scaling clustering was applied. Thymus samples yielded on average around 800,000 unique TCRB clonotypes, compared with about 80,000 from blood samples.

This clonotype was obtained from a boy under three years old with a congenital heart defect. Donor details come from another sample of the same person, matched by shared clones. The V and J segments used are TRBV4-3 and TRBJ2-2; TRBD1 is possibly the D segment (5 matching bases). The sample consisted of thymocytes. This receptor carries the CDR3 CASSQVPDTRDPNTGELFF. The bases are TGCGCCAGCAGCCAAGTGCCGGACACACGAGATCCGAACACCGGGGAGCTGTTTTTT.